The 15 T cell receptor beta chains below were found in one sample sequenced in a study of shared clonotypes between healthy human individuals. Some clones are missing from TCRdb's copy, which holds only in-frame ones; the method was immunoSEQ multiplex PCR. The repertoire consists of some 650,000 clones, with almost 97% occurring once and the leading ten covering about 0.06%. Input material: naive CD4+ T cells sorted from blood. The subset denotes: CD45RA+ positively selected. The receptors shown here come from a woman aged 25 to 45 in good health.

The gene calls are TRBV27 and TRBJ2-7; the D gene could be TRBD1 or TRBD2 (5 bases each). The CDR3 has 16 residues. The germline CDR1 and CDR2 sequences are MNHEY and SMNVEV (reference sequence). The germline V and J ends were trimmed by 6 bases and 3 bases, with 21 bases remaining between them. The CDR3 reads CASSPTARDGDYEQYF. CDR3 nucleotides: TGTGCCAGCAGCCCCACAGCCCGGGACGGAGACTACGAGCAGTACTTC.

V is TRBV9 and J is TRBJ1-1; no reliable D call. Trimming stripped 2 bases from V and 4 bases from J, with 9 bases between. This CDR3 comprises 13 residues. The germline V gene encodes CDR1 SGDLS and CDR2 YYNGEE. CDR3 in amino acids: CASSVLLGTEAFF. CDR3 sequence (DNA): TGTGCCAGCAGCGTCCTGTTAGGCACTGAAGCTTTCTTT. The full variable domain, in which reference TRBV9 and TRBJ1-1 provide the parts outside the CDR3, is DSGVTQTPKHLITATGQRVTLRCSPRSGDLSVYWYQQSLDQGLQFLIQYYNGEERAKGNILERFSAQQFPDLHSELNLSSLELGDSALYFCASSVLLGTEAFFGQGTRLTVV.

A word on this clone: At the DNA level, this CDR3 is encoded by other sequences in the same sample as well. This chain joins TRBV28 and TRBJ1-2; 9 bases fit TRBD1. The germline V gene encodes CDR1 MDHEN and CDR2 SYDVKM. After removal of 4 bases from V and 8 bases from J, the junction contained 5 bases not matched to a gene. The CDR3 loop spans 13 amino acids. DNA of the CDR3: TGTGCCAGCAGTTCGGGACAGGGTGGAGGCTACACCTTC. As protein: CASSSGQGGGYTF.

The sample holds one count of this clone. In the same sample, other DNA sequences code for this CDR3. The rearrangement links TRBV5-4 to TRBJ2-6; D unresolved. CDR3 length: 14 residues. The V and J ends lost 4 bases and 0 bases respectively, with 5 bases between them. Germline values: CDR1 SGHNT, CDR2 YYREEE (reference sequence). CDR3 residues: CASSRDSGANVLTF. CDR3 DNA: TGTGCCAGCAGCAGGGACTCTGGGGCCAACGTCCTGACTTTC.

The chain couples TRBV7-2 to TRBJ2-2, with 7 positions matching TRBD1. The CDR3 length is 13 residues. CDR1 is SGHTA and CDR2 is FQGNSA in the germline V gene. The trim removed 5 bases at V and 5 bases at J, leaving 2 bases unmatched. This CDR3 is CASSEQGTGELFF. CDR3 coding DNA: TGTGCCAGCAGCGAACAGGGGACCGGGGAGCTGTTTTTT.

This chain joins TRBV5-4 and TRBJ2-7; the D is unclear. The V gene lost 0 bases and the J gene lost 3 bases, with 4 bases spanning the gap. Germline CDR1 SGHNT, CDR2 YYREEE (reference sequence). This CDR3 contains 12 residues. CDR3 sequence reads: CASSLDYYEQYF. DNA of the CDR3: TGTGCCAGCAGCTTGGACTACTACGAGCAGTACTTC.

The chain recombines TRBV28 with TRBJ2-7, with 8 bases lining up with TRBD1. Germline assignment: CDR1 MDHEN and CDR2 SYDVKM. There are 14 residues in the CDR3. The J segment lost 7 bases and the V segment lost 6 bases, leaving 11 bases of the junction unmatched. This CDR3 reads CASSPGQGPKEQYF. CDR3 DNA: TGTGCCAGCAGCCCTGGACAGGGACCAAAAGAGCAGTACTTC.

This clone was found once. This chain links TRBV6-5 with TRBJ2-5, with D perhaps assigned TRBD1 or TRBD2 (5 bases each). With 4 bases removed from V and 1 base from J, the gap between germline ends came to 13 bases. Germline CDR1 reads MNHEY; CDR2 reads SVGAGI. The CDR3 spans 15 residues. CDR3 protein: CASSSFGTAQETQYF. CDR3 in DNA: TGTGCCAGCAGTTCGTTCGGGACGGCCCAAGAGACCCAGTACTTC.

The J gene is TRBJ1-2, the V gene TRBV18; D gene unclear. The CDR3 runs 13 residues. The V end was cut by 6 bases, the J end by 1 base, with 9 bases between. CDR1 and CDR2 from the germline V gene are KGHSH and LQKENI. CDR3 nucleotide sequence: TGTGCCAGCTCCCCAGACAATAACTATGGCTACACCTTC. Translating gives CASSPDNNYGYTF.

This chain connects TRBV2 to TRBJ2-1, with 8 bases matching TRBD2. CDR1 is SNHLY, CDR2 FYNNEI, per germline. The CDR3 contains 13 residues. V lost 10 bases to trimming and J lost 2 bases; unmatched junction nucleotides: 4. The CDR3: CATTGLAYNEQFF. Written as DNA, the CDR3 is TGTGCCACTACGGGACTAGCCTACAATGAGCAGTTCTTC.

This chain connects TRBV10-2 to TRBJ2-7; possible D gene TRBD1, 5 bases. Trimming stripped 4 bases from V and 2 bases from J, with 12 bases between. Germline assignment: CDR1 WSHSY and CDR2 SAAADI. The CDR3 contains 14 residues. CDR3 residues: CASSVGRAPYEQYF. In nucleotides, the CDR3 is TGCGCCAGCAGTGTGGGCAGGGCCCCCTACGAGCAGTACTTC.

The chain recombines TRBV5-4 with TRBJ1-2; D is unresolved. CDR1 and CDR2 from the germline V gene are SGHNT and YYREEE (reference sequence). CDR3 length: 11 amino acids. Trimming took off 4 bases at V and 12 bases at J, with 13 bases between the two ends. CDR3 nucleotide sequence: TGTGCCAGCAGCCGCGGGCCAGATAACACCTTC. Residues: CASSRGPDNTF. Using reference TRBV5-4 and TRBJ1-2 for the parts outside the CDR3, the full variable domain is ETGVTQSPTHLIKTRGQQVTLRCSSQSGHNTVSWYQQALGQGPQFIFQYYREEENGRGNFPPRFSGLQFPNYSSELNVNALELDDSALYLCASSRGPDNTFGSGTRLTVV.

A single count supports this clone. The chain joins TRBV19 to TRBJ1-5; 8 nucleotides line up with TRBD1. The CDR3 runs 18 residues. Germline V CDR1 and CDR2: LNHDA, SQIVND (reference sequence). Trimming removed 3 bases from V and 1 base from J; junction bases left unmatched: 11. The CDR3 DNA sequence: TGTGCCAGTAGTATCCCAGGGGCAGGGGGCTGGAGCAATCAGCCCCAGCATTTT. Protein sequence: CASSIPGAGGWSNQPQHF.

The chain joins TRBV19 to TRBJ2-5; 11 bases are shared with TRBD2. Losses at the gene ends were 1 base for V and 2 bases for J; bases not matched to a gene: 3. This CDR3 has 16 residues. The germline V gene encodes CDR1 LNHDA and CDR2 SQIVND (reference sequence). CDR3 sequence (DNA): TGTGCCAGTAGTATAGTTGGACTAGCGGGTCAAGAGACCCAGTACTTC. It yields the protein CASSIVGLAGQETQYF.

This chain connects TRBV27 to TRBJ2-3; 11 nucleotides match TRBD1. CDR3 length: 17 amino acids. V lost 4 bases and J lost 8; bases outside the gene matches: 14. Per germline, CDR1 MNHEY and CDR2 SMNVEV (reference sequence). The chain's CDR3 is CASSSIPGQGERGTQYF. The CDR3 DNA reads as TGTGCCAGCAGTTCTATTCCGGGACAGGGGGAGAGGGGTACGCAGTATTTT.